The 9 T cell receptor beta chains below come from one sample, sequenced in a study of T cell changes during pregnancy in multiple sclerosis. The method was immunoSEQ multiplex PCR; TCRdb's version includes in-frame clones alone and lacks a portion of them. The sample holds more than 25,000 clones, around 92% seen once. Sequenced material: CD8+ T cells from peripheral blood mononuclear cells, taken in the second trimester of pregnancy. These receptors were collected from a female donor in good health, enrolled as a control in a pregnancy study.

The genes are TRBV7-9 and TRBJ1-1; possibly TRBD1 for D (5 bases). Germline V gives CDR1 SEHNR, CDR2 FQNEAQ (reference sequence). V was pared by 4 bases and J by 9 bases, with 15 bases between. The CDR3 is 13 residues long. The CDR3 here is CASSSTPGWQAFF. The CDR3 coding sequence is TGTGCCAGCAGCTCAACTCCAGGGTGGCAAGCTTTCTTT.

This clone was seen just once. The chain uses TRBV11-3 and TRBJ2-7; 8 bases match TRBD1. This CDR3 region has 13 residues. Losses at the gene ends were 5 bases for V and 5 bases for J; bases not matched to a gene: 5. CDR1 is SGHNT and CDR2 is YENEEA in the germline V gene. DNA for the CDR3: TGTGCCAGCAGCCGCAGGGGGCAAAACGAGCAGTACTTC. Its translation: CASSRRGQNEQYF.

The chain employs TRBV9 and TRBJ1-2; 10 positions match TRBD1. With 4 bases clipped from V and 7 bases from J, the junction kept 10 bases outside the gene matches. Germline assignment: CDR1 SGDLS and CDR2 YYNGEE. This CDR3 has 15 amino acids. CDR3 loop: CASSPERTGGGGYTF. Here the CDR3 DNA reads TGTGCCAGCAGCCCGGAGAGGACAGGGGGAGGTGGCTACACCTTC.

The chain uses TRBV10-3 and TRBJ2-5, with D possibly matching TRBD2 (7 bases). The CDR3 runs to 14 residues. Trimming pared 2 bases from V and 3 bases from J, leaving 10 bases between. Germline assignment: CDR1 ENHRY and CDR2 SYGVKD. CDR3 bases: TGTGCCATCAGTGAGGGAGGGGGGGAAGAGACCCAGTACTTC. It is translated as CAISEGGGEETQYF.

The chain has TRBV9 and TRBJ2-1; D possibly corresponds to TRBD1 (6 bases). Germline V gene sequence: CDR1 SGDLS, CDR2 YYNGEE. The CDR3 has 14 residues. Trimming stripped 0 bases from V and 7 bases from J, with 11 bases between. The CDR3 spells CASSVAGAGNEQFF. CDR3 sequence (DNA): TGTGCCAGCAGCGTAGCAGGGGCAGGGAATGAGCAGTTCTTC.

The chain joins TRBV7-8 to TRBJ2-7; weak D call: TRBD1 (5 bases). The CDR3 totals 14 residues. CDR1 is SGHVS and CDR2 is FQNEAQ in the germline V gene. Deletions cut 1 base from V and 0 bases from J, with 7 bases between. Here the CDR3 reads CASSLDRSSYEQYF. CDR3 in DNA: TGTGCCAGCAGCTTAGACAGGAGCTCCTACGAGCAGTACTTC.

V and J are TRBV15 and TRBJ1-5; TRBD1 aligns across 11 bases. The CDR3 totals 14 residues. The V gene's germline CDR1 is LNHNV and CDR2 YYDKDF (reference sequence). J was trimmed by 6 bases and V by 4 bases; bases with no gene match: 2. This chain's CDR3 is CATSMGQGVQPQHF. The CDR3 DNA sequence: TGTGCCACCAGCATGGGACAGGGGGTTCAGCCCCAGCATTTT.

The V and J genes are TRBV5-6 and TRBJ2-1; 7 bases are shared with TRBD1. The CDR3 is made up of 15 amino acids. From germline, CDR1 is SGHDT and CDR2 YYEEEE. The V gene end was trimmed by 4 bases and the J gene end by 2 bases; junction bases not matched to a gene: 6. The CDR3 DNA is TGTGCCAGCAGCCCGAGACAGGGAACCTACAATGAGCAGTTCTTC. It codes for CASSPRQGTYNEQFF.

The CDR3 nucleotides read TGTGCCAGCAAATCGGGGGGGCTCCGTAAGTTCTTC. As protein: CASKSGGLRKFF. The chain has TRBV14 and TRBJ2-1, with 8 bases aligning to TRBD2. Germline V lookup: CDR1 SGHDN, CDR2 FVKESK. J was trimmed by 14 bases and V by 7 bases; bases with no gene match: 10. The CDR3 runs to 12 residues. Based on the CDR3 plus reference TRBV14 and TRBJ2-1, the full variable domain is EAGVTQFPSHSVIEKGQTVTLRCDPISGHDNLYWYRRVMGKEIKFLLHFVKESKQDESGMPNNRFLAERTGGTYSTLKVQPAELEDSGVYFCASKSGGLRKFFGPGTRLTVL.